These 27 T cell receptor beta chains were sequenced from one sample in a study of blood T cell repertoires in COVID-19. Here immunoSEQ multiplex PCR was the method, and the copy in TCRdb shows in-frame clones only, minus some. This table has some 180,000 clones, around 90% appearing once. Sequenced material: peripheral blood. The receptors derive from a man aged 35 to 55 with active or convalescent COVID-19.

The genes are TRBV5-6 and TRBJ2-2; 11 nucleotides agree with TRBD1. V shed 1 base and J 5 bases; nucleotides not matched to a gene: 4. CDR3 length: 16 residues. The V gene's germline CDR1 is SGHDT and CDR2 YYEEEE. Here the CDR3 reads CASSLIGTGGTGELFF. CDR3 DNA sequence: TGTGCCAGCAGCTTGATTGGGACAGGGGGAACCGGGGAGCTGTTTTTT.

The chain recombines TRBV10-3 with TRBJ2-1, with TRBD2 matching over 9 bases. With V trimmed by 0 bases and J by 12 bases, 12 bases remained unmatched. This CDR3 contains 16 residues. Germline CDR1 is ENHRY and CDR2 is SYGVKD. CDR3 protein: CAISESSAGGPSRQFF. CDR3 nucleotide sequence: TGTGCCATCAGTGAGTCGTCGGCGGGAGGGCCGTCCCGGCAGTTCTTC.

The chain combines TRBV7-2 with TRBJ1-1, with a possible D match to TRBD1 (6 bases). Trimming took 1 base from V and 3 from J, leaving 15 bases between them. This CDR3 is 16 amino acids long. Germline-derived CDR1 and CDR2 are SGHTA and FQGNSA. The CDR3 DNA reads TGTGCCAGCAGCTTAGTCGGGGGGGCGTGGTACACTGAAGCTTTCTTT. Amino acids: CASSLVGGAWYTEAFF.

The DNA for the CDR3 is TGTGCCATCAGGGGACAGGATAGCTATGGCTACACCTTC. Amino acid sequence: CAIRGQDSYGYTF. V is TRBV10-3 and J is TRBJ1-2; 8 bases fit TRBD1. The germline V gene has CDR1 ENHRY and CDR2 SYGVKD. The CDR3 is made up of 13 amino acids. The V gene end was trimmed by 6 bases and the J gene end by 4 bases; junction bases not matched to a gene: 4.

The genes are TRBV9 and TRBJ2-3; a possible D gene is TRBD1 (5 bases). V gave up 4 bases and J gave up 0 bases, with 12 bases separating them. This CDR3 comprises 15 residues. In germline, CDR1 is SGDLS, CDR2 YYNGEE. This CDR3 is CASSPRQPSTDTQYF. CDR3 sequence (DNA): TGTGCCAGCAGCCCCAGACAGCCGAGCACAGATACGCAGTATTTT.

The CDR3: CASRDQSRDRGYTF. CDR3 coding DNA: TGTGCCAGCAGGGACCAATCCAGGGATCGCGGCTACACCTTC. V gene TRBV3-1 (or the pseudogene TRBV3-2) combines with J gene TRBJ1-2, with D possibly TRBD1 on 5 matching bases. This CDR3 spans 14 amino acids. In germline, CDR1 is LGHDT, CDR2 YNNKEL (reference sequence). Trimming took 6 bases from V and 8 from J, leaving 19 bases between them.

The chain joins TRBV5-1 to TRBJ1-4; 7 bases agree with TRBD1. CDR3 length: 20 residues. The junction had 22 bases not matched to a gene; V was cut back by 4 bases and J by 4 bases. Germline CDR1 is SGHRS and CDR2 is YFSETQ. CDR3 nucleotides: TGCGCCAGCAGCGCAAGACCTCCACAGGGGACTGCAAGAAATAATGAAAAACTGTTTTTT. This encodes CASSARPPQGTARNNEKLFF.

The chain combines TRBV7-6 with TRBJ2-1; D call uncertain. The length of the CDR3 is 15 residues. V was clipped by 1 base and J by 5 bases, with 12 bases between them. Germline CDR1 is SGHVS and CDR2 is FNYEAQ. For the CDR3, the DNA is TGTGCCAGCAGCTTAGATGGTCAGGCCAACAATGAGCAGTTCTTC. It is translated as CASSLDGQANNEQFF.

The chain joins TRBV6-5 to TRBJ2-1, with a weak D call TRBD1 (6 bases). V dropped 6 bases and J dropped 5 bases, with 14 bases sitting between them. This CDR3 comprises 14 residues. CDR1 MNHEY and CDR2 SVGAGI come from the germline V gene. CDR3 region: CASRWTESNNEQFF. CDR3 DNA: TGTGCCAGCAGATGGACAGAGAGTAACAATGAGCAGTTCTTC.

The CDR3 DNA is TGCAGCGTTACGCGCGTGTGGGAGCAGTTCTTC. It is translated as CSVTRVWEQFF. This chain joins TRBV29-1 and TRBJ2-1; D ambiguous. The germline CDR1 and CDR2 sequences are SQVTM and ANQGSEA. CDR3 length: 11 residues. V lost 5 bases and J 10 bases, leaving 12 bases between the germline ends.

This rearrangement joins TRBV6-5 to TRBJ2-7; TRBD1 matches at 8 bases. The ends lost 4 bases at V and 2 bases at J; junction bases unmatched: 7. Looked up from germline, CDR1 is MNHEY and CDR2 is SVGAGI. This CDR3 comprises 15 residues. The CDR3 here is CASSSAGTGPYEQYF. CDR3 bases: TGTGCCAGCAGTTCGGCCGGGACAGGTCCCTACGAGCAGTACTTC.

The chain links TRBV18 to TRBJ2-1; TRBD1 agrees at 11 bases. Germline lookup yields CDR1 KGHSH and CDR2 LQKENI. Germline trimming cut 2 bases from V and 7 bases from J; bases unmatched to any gene: 10. The CDR3 covers 17 residues. The CDR3 loop reads CASSPSGTGGWLNEQFF. The CDR3 DNA reads TGTGCCAGCTCACCATCCGGGACAGGGGGTTGGTTGAATGAGCAGTTCTTC.

The CDR3 DNA reads TGTGCCACCCGGACAGGAGTAATGGGCGAGCAGTACTTC. Its protein is CATRTGVMGEQYF. The chain carries TRBV28 and TRBJ2-7; 7 bases are a match to TRBD1. The trim removed 10 bases at V and 6 bases at J, leaving 12 bases unmatched. Germline V gene data show CDR1 as MDHEN and CDR2 as SYDVKM. The CDR3 is 13 amino acids.

The chain recombines TRBV27 with TRBJ2-1, with 11 bases lining up with TRBD2. V dropped 6 bases and J dropped 5; count of bases not matched to a gene: 6. The CDR3 runs 15 residues. Germline CDR1 MNHEY, CDR2 SMNVEV (reference sequence). CDR3 DNA sequence: TGTGCCAGCAGCAAGACTAGCGGGGTCCACAATGAGCAGTTCTTC. This translates into CASSKTSGVHNEQFF.

This clone was detected once. The CDR3 DNA reads TGCGCCAGCAGCTGGGAGAATGGAGAGCAGTTCTTC. Its translation: CASSWENGEQFF. This chain connects TRBV5-1 to TRBJ2-1; tentatively, D is TRBD2 (5 bases). Between the trimmed V and J ends, which lost 3 bases and 10 bases, there was a span of 11 bases. Germline V gives CDR1 SGHRS, CDR2 YFSETQ. The CDR3 extends over 12 amino acids.

This clone was detected a few times. The V call is TRBV19, the J call TRBJ1-2, with D perhaps TRBD1 (6 bases). Germline V CDR1 and CDR2: LNHDA, SQIVND (reference sequence). V lost 1 base, J lost 2 bases, and 11 bases lay in between. CDR3 length: 15 amino acids. CDR3 loop: CASSIGRTENYGYTF. The CDR3, as DNA: TGTGCCAGTAGTATAGGGCGGACAGAAAACTATGGCTACACCTTC.

V gene TRBV7-9 combines with J gene TRBJ2-5; a weak D match, TRBD1 (6 bases). CDR3 length: 15 residues. CDR1 and CDR2 (germline): SEHNR, FQNEAQ (reference sequence). Trimming took 5 bases from V and 2 from J, leaving 15 bases between them. The CDR3 bases are TGTGCCAGCAGCCCGCCGGACAGAGGACAAGAGACCCAGTACTTC. Amino acids: CASSPPDRGQETQYF.

This clone was recorded once. V usage is TRBV19 and J usage is TRBJ1-1; perhaps TRBD1 as D (6 bases). This CDR3 has 17 amino acids. V was cut by 8 bases and J by 0 bases, with 22 bases left in between. Germline V CDR1 and CDR2: LNHDA, SQIVND (reference sequence). The CDR3 DNA follows: TGTGCCAGTCCAAGGGAGGGGGATGAACAAATGAACACTGAAGCTTTCTTT. Encoded protein: CASPREGDEQMNTEAFF.

This clone was seen only a few times. This chain uses TRBV4-3 with TRBJ2-7; tentatively, D is TRBD2 (6 bases). The CDR3 is 15 amino acids. V was trimmed by 1 base and J by 3 bases, leaving 13 bases between them. Per the germline V gene, CDR1 is LGHNA and CDR2 is YSLEER. CDR3 bases: TGCGCCAGCAGCCAAGGTCTCACCGGGGGCTACGAGCAGTACTTC. Protein sequence: CASSQGLTGGYEQYF.

The V gene is TRBV7-2, the J gene TRBJ1-5, with 7 positions matching TRBD1. CDR1 and CDR2 from the germline V gene are SGHTA and FQGNSA. The CDR3 has 15 residues. With 4 bases clipped from V and 1 base from J, the junction kept 4 bases outside the gene matches. CDR3 residues: CASSSQGESNQPQHF. CDR3 DNA sequence: TGTGCCAGCAGCTCCCAGGGGGAGAGCAATCAGCCCCAGCATTTT. The full variable domain, with the rest looked up from reference TRBV7-2 and TRBJ1-5, is GAGVSQSPSNKVTEKGKDVELRCDPISGHTALYWYRQSLGQGLEFLIYFQGNSAPDKSGLPSDRFSAERTGGSVSTLTIQRTQQEDSAVYLCASSSQGESNQPQHFGDGTRLSIL.

This clone was recorded a few times. The rearrangement links TRBV19 to TRBJ2-2, with 8 bases matching TRBD2. Trimming cost V 4 bases and J 3 bases; bases outside gene matches: 7. The CDR3 sequence is 16 residues long. Looked up from germline, CDR1 is LNHDA and CDR2 is SQIVND (reference sequence). CDR3 in amino acids: CASSTAASGYTGELFF. As DNA, the CDR3 is TGTGCCAGTAGTACCGCGGCTAGCGGGTACACCGGGGAGCTGTTTTTT.

The V call is TRBV14, the J call TRBJ2-7; 8 bases fit TRBD2. Germline trimming cut 0 bases from V and 3 bases from J; bases unmatched to any gene: 13. The CDR3 is 18 amino acids. CDR1 is SGHDN and CDR2 is FVKESK in the germline V gene. For the CDR3, the DNA is TGTGCCAGCAGCCAAGATCGAGTCGGGAGGGGGAGGGGCTACGAGCAGTACTTC. It yields the protein CASSQDRVGRGRGYEQYF.

This rearrangement joins TRBV5-6 to TRBJ1-2; weak D call: TRBD1 (6 bases). This CDR3 contains 16 residues. Germline V gene sequence: CDR1 SGHDT, CDR2 YYEEEE. Trimming removed 0 bases from V and 3 bases from J, with 15 bases in between. Here the CDR3 reads CASSLVVRTDDYGYTF. The CDR3 bases are TGTGCCAGCAGCTTGGTTGTTCGGACAGATGACTATGGCTACACCTTC. Combining the CDR3 with reference TRBV5-6 and TRBJ1-2 gives the whole variable domain DAGVTQSPTHLIKTRGQQVTLRCSPKSGHDTVSWYQQALGQGPQFIFQYYEEEERQRGNFPDRFSGHQFPNYSSELNVNALLLGDSALYLCASSLVVRTDDYGYTFGSGTRLTVV.

The V call is TRBV5-1, the J call TRBJ1-4; 7 bases are a match to TRBD1. In germline, CDR1 is SGHRS, CDR2 YFSETQ. V shed 3 bases and J 4 bases; nucleotides not matched to a gene: 6. The length of the CDR3 is 15 residues. The CDR3 protein is CASSSEGTVNEKLFF. The CDR3, as DNA: TGCGCCAGCAGCTCCGAGGGGACAGTTAATGAAAAACTGTTTTTT. The complete variable domain, with remaining parts taken from reference TRBV5-1 and TRBJ1-4, reads KAGVTQTPRYLIKTRGQQVTLSCSPISGHRSVSWYQQTPGQGLQFLFEYFSETQRNKGNFPGRFSGRQFSNSRSEMNVSTLELGDSALYLCASSSEGTVNEKLFFGSGTQLSVL.

V gene TRBV7-8 combines with J gene TRBJ2-6; TRBD2 is a possible D gene (5 bases). Germline CDR1 is SGHVS and CDR2 is FQNEAQ. Trimming pared 2 bases from V and 0 bases from J, leaving 8 bases between. The CDR3 is 16 residues long. In nucleotides, the CDR3 is TGTGCCAGCAGCTTACCAGCGGCCTCTGGGGCCAACGTCCTGACTTTC. Translation gives CASSLPAASGANVLTF.

The V and J genes are TRBV7-2 and TRBJ2-5; 8 positions match TRBD2. This CDR3 spans 16 amino acids. With V trimmed by 3 bases and J by 1 base, 7 bases remained unmatched. Germline V gene lookup returns CDR1 SGHTA and CDR2 FQGNSA. CDR3 in DNA: TGTGCCAGCAGCTTTAGTAGTAGCGGGATCCAAGAGACCCAGTACTTC. It translates to CASSFSSSGIQETQYF.

Only one count was recorded for this clone. J is TRBJ1-1 and V is TRBV18, with D possibly being TRBD1 (5 bases). From germline, CDR1 is KGHSH and CDR2 LQKENI. V lost 3 bases and J lost 4, with 9 bases in between. The CDR3 runs to 13 residues. The CDR3 spells CASSPAGSTEAFF. DNA for the CDR3: TGTGCCAGCTCACCGGCAGGGTCCACTGAAGCTTTCTTT. Full variable domain (missing parts from reference TRBV18 and TRBJ1-1): NAGVMQNPRHLVRRRGQEARLRCSPMKGHSHVYWYRQLPEEGLKFMVYLQKENIIDESGMPKERFSAEFPKEGPSILRIQQVVRGDSAAYFCASSPAGSTEAFFGQGTRLTVV.